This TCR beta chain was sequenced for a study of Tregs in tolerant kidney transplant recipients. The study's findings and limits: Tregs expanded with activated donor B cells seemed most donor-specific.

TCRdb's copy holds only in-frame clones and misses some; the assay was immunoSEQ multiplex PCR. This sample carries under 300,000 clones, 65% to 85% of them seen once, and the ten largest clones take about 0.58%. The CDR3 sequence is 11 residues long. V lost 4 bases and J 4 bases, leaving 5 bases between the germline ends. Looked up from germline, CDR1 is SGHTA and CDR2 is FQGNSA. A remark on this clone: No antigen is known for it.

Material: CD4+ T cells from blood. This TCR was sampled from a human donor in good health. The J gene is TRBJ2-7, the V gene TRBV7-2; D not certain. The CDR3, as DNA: TGTGCCAGCAGCTCTCAATACGAGCAGTACTTC. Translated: CASSSQYEQYF.